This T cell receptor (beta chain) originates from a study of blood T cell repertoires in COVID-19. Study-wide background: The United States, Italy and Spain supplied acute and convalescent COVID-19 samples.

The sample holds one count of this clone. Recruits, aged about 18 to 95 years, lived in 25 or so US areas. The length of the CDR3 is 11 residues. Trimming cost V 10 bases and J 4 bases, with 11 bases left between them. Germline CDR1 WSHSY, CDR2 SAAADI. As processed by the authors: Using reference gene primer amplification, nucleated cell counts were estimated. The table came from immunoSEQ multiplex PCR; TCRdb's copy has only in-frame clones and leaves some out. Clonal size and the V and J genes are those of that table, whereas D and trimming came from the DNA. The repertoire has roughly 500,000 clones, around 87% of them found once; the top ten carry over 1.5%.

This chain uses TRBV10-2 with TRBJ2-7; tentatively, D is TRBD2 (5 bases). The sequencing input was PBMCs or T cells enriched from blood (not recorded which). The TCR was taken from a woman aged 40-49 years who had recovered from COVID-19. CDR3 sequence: CATGSFYEQYF. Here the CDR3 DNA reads TGCGCCACGGGGTCTTTTTACGAGCAGTACTTC.